A single sample gave rise to the 20 T cell receptor beta chains below, sequenced in a study of blood T cell repertoires in COVID-19. The method was immunoSEQ multiplex PCR; TCRdb's version includes in-frame clones alone and lacks a portion of them. Here the sample spans 300,000 to 450,000 clones, around 87% being singletons. What was sequenced was peripheral blood. The receptors stem from a woman aged 30 to 39 with COVID-19, enrolled during active disease.

The gene calls are TRBV3-1 (or the pseudogene TRBV3-2) and TRBJ2-4; tentative D call: TRBD1 (5 bases). Trimming removed 1 base at V and 3 bases at J, with 19 bases between. The CDR3 has 18 residues. Per germline, CDR1 LGHDT and CDR2 YNNKEL (reference sequence). As DNA, the CDR3 is TGTGCCAGCAGCCAAGTGAGTGGGCCAGGGAATCTCAAAAACATTCAGTACTTC. Residues: CASSQVSGPGNLKNIQYF.

V usage is TRBV19 and J usage is TRBJ1-2; no firm D call. The CDR3 runs to 12 residues. Per germline, CDR1 LNHDA and CDR2 SQIVND (reference sequence). V gave up 7 bases and J gave up 1 base, with 7 bases separating them. CDR3 sequence reads: CASKRGNYGYTF. The CDR3 nucleotides are TGTGCCAGTAAGCGGGGTAACTATGGCTACACCTTC.

This clone appeared a few times. The rearrangement joins TRBV30 to TRBJ1-6, with D possibly being TRBD1 (6 bases). The germline CDR1 and CDR2 sequences are GTSNPN and SVGIG (reference sequence). This CDR3 is built from 13 residues. Here the CDR3 reads CAIERGSSTPLHF. CDR3 nucleotides: TGTGCAATCGAGAGGGGGTCCTCCACACCCCTCCACTTT.

The rearrangement links TRBV5-5 to TRBJ2-1; D possibly corresponds to TRBD2 (7 bases). The germline V gene encodes CDR1 SGHKS and CDR2 YYEKEE (reference sequence). This CDR3 has 16 amino acids. Trimming took 6 bases from V and 5 from J, leaving 21 bases between them. CDR3 in amino acids: CASTLRGGRFDNEQFF. For the CDR3, the DNA is TGTGCCAGCACCCTGAGGGGGGGCAGGTTCGACAATGAGCAGTTCTTC. The full variable domain, its missing parts supplied by reference TRBV5-5 and TRBJ2-1, is DAGVTQSPTHLIKTRGQQVTLRCSPISGHKSVSWYQQVLGQGPQFIFQYYEKEERGRGNFPDRFSARQFPNYSSELNVNALLLGDSALYLCASTLRGGRFDNEQFFGPGTRLTVL.

The chain couples TRBV7-2 to TRBJ2-1; D may be TRBD1 (5 bases). This CDR3 is 15 amino acids long. CDR1 SGHTA and CDR2 FQGNSA come from the germline V gene. V was cut by 2 bases and J by 1 base, with 9 bases left in between. DNA for the CDR3: TGTGCCAGCAGCTTAACAGGTGCGTCCTACAATGAGCAGTTCTTC. As protein: CASSLTGASYNEQFF. The variable domain in full, with the rest retrieved from reference TRBV7-2 and TRBJ2-1, is GAGVSQSPSNKVTEKGKDVELRCDPISGHTALYWYRQSLGQGLEFLIYFQGNSAPDKSGLPSDRFSAERTGGSVSTLTIQRTQQEDSAVYLCASSLTGASYNEQFFGPGTRLTVL.

The CDR3 region is CASSLNRDNSPLHF. CDR3 coding DNA: TGTGCCAGCAGTTTGAACCGAGATAATTCACCCCTCCACTTT. This chain joins TRBV28 and TRBJ1-6; no clear D gene. V lost 3 bases and J lost 5, with 8 bases in between. The V gene's germline CDR1 is MDHEN and CDR2 SYDVKM. CDR3 size: 14 residues.

The gene calls are TRBV6-5 and TRBJ1-5; 8 bases fit TRBD1. The CDR3 loop spans 15 amino acids. V lost 2 bases to trimming and J lost 4 bases; unmatched junction nucleotides: 4. In germline, CDR1 is MNHEY, CDR2 SVGAGI. The CDR3 sequence: CASSYTRTGNQPQHF. The CDR3 DNA follows: TGTGCCAGCAGTTACACCAGGACAGGGAATCAGCCCCAGCATTTT.

The CDR3 spells CASNREGPYNEQFF. The CDR3 coding sequence is TGTGCCAGCAACAGGGAGGGACCCTACAATGAGCAGTTCTTC. The chain has TRBV9 and TRBJ2-1; perhaps TRBD2 as D (7 bases). CDR1 is SGDLS, CDR2 YYNGEE, per germline. The CDR3 consists of 14 residues. V lost 6 bases to trimming and J lost 2 bases, with 12 bases between them.

This rearrangement joins TRBV24-1 to TRBJ2-1; perhaps TRBD2 as D (5 bases). With 4 bases removed from V and 5 bases from J, the gap between germline ends came to 17 bases. This CDR3 is built from 16 residues. Germline V CDR1 and CDR2: KGHDR, SFDVKD. The CDR3 reads CATSDTVPRGHNEQFF. As DNA, the CDR3 is TGTGCCACCAGTGACACCGTTCCCCGAGGGCACAATGAGCAGTTCTTC.

CDR3 residues: CASRQTSWETQYF. The CDR3 coding sequence is TGTGCCAGCAGACAGACTAGCTGGGAGACCCAGTACTTC. The chain recombines TRBV27 with TRBJ2-5; 7 nucleotides agree with TRBD2. This CDR3 contains 13 residues. CDR1 and CDR2 from the germline V gene are MNHEY and SMNVEV (reference sequence). Trimming removed 6 bases from V and 5 bases from J; junction bases left unmatched: 6.

This chain connects TRBV30 to TRBJ1-3, with TRBD1 matching over 8 bases. V shed 0 bases and J 0 bases; nucleotides not matched to a gene: 4. The length of the CDR3 is 16 residues. Germline lookup yields CDR1 GTSNPN and CDR2 SVGIG (reference sequence). CDR3 region: CAWSVWGQVSGNTIYF. CDR3 DNA: TGTGCCTGGAGTGTTTGGGGACAGGTCTCTGGAAACACCATATATTTT.

The chain is built from TRBV2 and TRBJ2-2; D is unclear. Deletions cut 4 bases from V and 3 bases from J, with 18 bases between. In germline, CDR1 is SNHLY, CDR2 FYNNEI. CDR3 length: 17 residues. The CDR3 sequence: CASSVSGSTYHTGELFF. DNA for the CDR3: TGTGCCAGCAGTGTATCCGGGTCTACCTACCACACCGGGGAGCTGTTTTTT. Full variable domain (outside the CDR3, taken from reference TRBV2 and TRBJ2-2): EPEVTQTPSHQVTQMGQEVILRCVPISNHLYFYWYRQILGQKVEFLVSFYNNEISEKSEIFDDQFSVERPDGSNFTLKIRSTKLEDSAMYFCASSVSGSTYHTGELFFGEGSRLTVL.

V usage is TRBV5-4 and J usage is TRBJ2-3; TRBD2 matches at 11 bases. Looked up from germline, CDR1 is SGHNT and CDR2 is YYREEE (reference sequence). The CDR3 is 19 residues long. V lost 1 base and J lost 4; bases outside the gene matches: 14. The CDR3 loop is CASSLQLGTSGEVPDTQYF. CDR3 sequence (DNA): TGTGCCAGCAGCTTGCAATTGGGGACTAGCGGAGAAGTCCCAGATACGCAGTATTTT.

The chain has TRBV7-3 and TRBJ2-6; perhaps TRBD1 as D (5 bases). The CDR3 consists of 16 residues. Per germline, CDR1 SGHTA and CDR2 FQGTGA. The germline V and J ends were trimmed by 1 base and 1 base, with 8 bases remaining between them. The CDR3 reads CASSLSPGSGANVLTF. As DNA, the CDR3 is TGTGCCAGCAGCTTAAGCCCAGGGTCTGGGGCCAACGTCCTGACTTTC.

This clone showed up just a few times. The rearrangement joins TRBV19 to TRBJ1-5; 12 nucleotides align to TRBD1. Germline lookup yields CDR1 LNHDA and CDR2 SQIVND (reference sequence). This CDR3 is built from 17 residues. V dropped 6 bases and J dropped 7; count of bases not matched to a gene: 13. CDR3 sequence: CASSLRSRDRGPQPQHF. The CDR3 nucleotides read TGTGCCAGTAGCCTCCGATCCCGGGACAGGGGGCCCCAGCCCCAGCATTTT.

V and J are TRBV5-4 and TRBJ2-1; 7 bases match TRBD2. Trimming removed 4 bases from V and 7 bases from J; junction bases left unmatched: 2. The CDR3 totals 12 residues. CDR1 is SGHNT, CDR2 YYREEE, per germline (reference sequence). The CDR3 loop is CASSRTRNEQFF. The CDR3 nucleotides read TGTGCCAGCAGCCGGACTAGGAATGAGCAGTTCTTC.

This rearrangement joins TRBV5-6 to TRBJ2-2, with 7 positions matching TRBD1. Germline CDR1 SGHDT, CDR2 YYEEEE. This CDR3 is built from 16 residues. V lost 0 bases and J lost 5; bases outside the gene matches: 7. This chain's CDR3 is CASSLGGGGRTGELFF. The CDR3 coding sequence is TGTGCCAGCAGCTTGGGAGGGGGCGGACGGACCGGGGAGCTGTTTTTT.

This sequence joins TRBV28 and TRBJ2-3; 10 nucleotides match TRBD2. Germline V gives CDR1 MDHEN, CDR2 SYDVKM. The junction had 7 bases not matched to a gene; V was cut back by 4 bases and J by 0 bases. The CDR3 is 17 residues long. The CDR3 DNA sequence: TGTGCCAGCAGTTACCTCGGGACTAGCGAGAGCACAGATACGCAGTATTTT. This encodes CASSYLGTSESTDTQYF.

The chain carries TRBV25-1 and TRBJ1-1; 7 bases line up with TRBD1. CDR1 is MGHDK, CDR2 SYGVNS, per germline. CDR3 length: 16 amino acids. The V gene end was trimmed by 6 bases and the J gene end by 10 bases; junction bases not matched to a gene: 20. The CDR3 is CASRPGGQGSRLGAFF. The CDR3 region has the DNA TGTGCCAGCAGACCAGGGGGGCAGGGTTCGAGGTTAGGAGCTTTCTTT.

A word on this clone: The same CDR3 arises from other DNA sequences in this sample as well. This rearrangement joins TRBV27 to TRBJ1-1; no definite D call. V was shortened by 2 bases and J by 2 bases, with 6 bases between the two germline ends. Germline CDR1 is MNHEY and CDR2 is SMNVEV (reference sequence). This CDR3 has 13 residues. The CDR3 loop reads CASSLNRNTEAFF. As DNA, the CDR3 is TGTGCCAGCAGTTTAAACAGAAACACTGAAGCTTTCTTT.